This TCR beta chain was captured in a study of blood T cell repertoires in COVID-19 (dated by TCRdb to about 2020). Study-level background: Samples covering the acute and convalescent phases of COVID-19 were provided by collaborators in the United States, Italy and Spain. The prospective study material was composed of cDNA or gDNA derived from T cells, B-cell-depleted T cells, or PBMCs. The dataset comprised deeply sampled blood TCRbeta repertoires from subjects exposed to, actively infected with, or recovered from COVID-19. The repertoires were made available in a free public database intended to serve as a resource for research on the immune response to SARS-CoV-2. The samples were drawn from two sources: the first 160 participants of the ongoing ImmuneRACE study, and 1,000 to 1,500 subjects contributed by 6 global collaborators. A de-identified subject ID, COVID-19 status, age in years and sex were almost always included in the sample metadata. Where HLA class I and class II types were available, the types were taken from metadata supplied by the sample provider, not from assay-based typing. Findings and caveats that apply to the study as a whole: Clinical and demographic metadata were provided uncurated, with the amount varying by source and participant.

Notes on this clone: The clone's antigen remains unknown. Base qualities were left out, and no much larger clone turns up one base away.

The immunoSEQ Assay, a bias-controlled multiplex PCR, was used to amplify TCRbeta CDR3 regions from genomic DNA. The source study handled its data this way. Nucleated cell counts per sample were estimated from amplification of reference gene primers within the assay. To quantify the absolute abundance of each unique TCRbeta CDR3 rearrangement, sequence reads were collapsed and filtered. For each sample, productive Simpson clonality was calculated by taking the square root of Simpson's diversity index across productive rearrangements. The table was pulled from immuneACCESS by TCRdb, which kept in-frame rearrangements only. Such tables lose some clones; where checked, under half of the loss comes from unresolved V genes, and the rest has no known cause. V and J calls and clone size come straight from that table; D and trimming were deduced from the DNA. The sample includes around 220,000 clones, with 90% observed a single time. The top ten clonotypes cover about 16% of the sample.

Participants in the prospective study were aged roughly 18 to 89 years, lived in about two dozen United States geographic areas, and enrolled through a virtual design. In the prospective study, participants were assigned to cohorts based on the clinical history participants reported in a screening survey and a study questionnaire. A participant counted as exposed if, within 2 weeks of entering the study, that participant had been in contact with someone who had a PCR-confirmed or clinician-diagnosed COVID-19 case. In the prospective study, mobile phlebotomists collected whole blood, serum and a nasopharyngeal or oropharyngeal swab from each participant. Prospective study participants could optionally give additional blood draws and questionnaires over an approximately 2-month period. Before DNA extraction, prospective study blood samples were shipped either frozen or at room temperature. The CDR3 runs 15 residues from the cysteine to the phenylalanine. The CDR3 DNA has 45 bases and is translated from base 1. Unmatched junction bases come to 8, with V trimmed by 4 bases and J by 12 bases. Via the germline V gene, CDR1 is SGHAT and CDR2 FQNNGV.

The TCR originated in a man younger than 40 who had been exposed to COVID-19. In this chain, TRBV11-2 is recombined with TRBJ2-1; 14 bases in between match TRBD2. Sequenced sample: PBMCs or T cells enriched from blood (not recorded which). The DNA sequence follows: TGTGCCAGCAGCTCCAGACTAGCGGGGGGGCTCGGGCAGTTCTTC. This is translated as CASSSRLAGGLGQFF.